One sample yielded the 31 T cell receptor beta chains listed below, sequenced in a study of identical twins. TCRdb used MiXCR to reprocess the 5' RACE reads, holding one entry per CDR3 protein. The sample includes 400,000 to 650,000 distinct CDR3 sequences, approximately 22% of them seen just once. These data were likewise used in another study, on T cells expressing NK-cell markers.

The material sequenced was CD4+ T cells sorted from blood. The receptors were sampled from a woman aged 18-30 years in good health.

The CDR3 region has the DNA TGCAGCGCCCTACCGACAGACTACCAAGAGACCCAGTACTTC. Translation gives CSALPTDYQETQYF. V is TRBV29-1 and J is TRBJ2-5; D might be TRBD1 (5 bases). Germline V CDR1 and CDR2: SQVTM, ANQGSEA. This CDR3 comprises 14 residues. Between the trimmed V and J ends, which lost 7 bases and 0 bases, there was a span of 15 bases.

This clonotype showed up many times. The chain has TRBV5-6 and TRBJ2-5; no clear D. The germline V gene encodes CDR1 SGHDT and CDR2 YYEEEE. The CDR3 loop spans 12 amino acids. Trimming pared 2 bases from V and 5 bases from J, leaving 7 bases between. This CDR3 reads CASSLSEETQYF. In nucleotides, the CDR3 is TGTGCCAGCAGCTTATCGGAGGAGACCCAGTACTTC.

The V and J genes are TRBV3-1 and TRBJ2-4, with D possibly TRBD2 on 6 matching bases. Trimming took 8 bases from V and 0 from J, leaving 11 bases between them. In germline, CDR1 is LGHDT, CDR2 YNNKEL (reference sequence). This CDR3 is built from 14 residues. Here the CDR3 DNA reads TGTGCCAGCGGCGGGGACCCAGCCAAAAACATTCAGTACTTC. Translation gives CASGGDPAKNIQYF.

This clonotype was seen a few times. This chain joins TRBV21-1 and TRBJ1-5. TRBV21-1 is deemed a pseudogene. The CDR3 runs 18 residues. The CDR3 loop is CASSKGIRPGSNSQPQHF. The CDR3 region has the DNA TGTGCCAGCAGCAAAGGGATCCGGCCAGGATCTAATAGTCAGCCCCAGCATTTT.

This clonotype was seen more than once but under ten times. The genes are TRBV5-1 and TRBJ2-3; D uncertain. CDR3 length: 14 residues. V was shortened by 1 base and J by 2 bases, with 8 bases between the two germline ends. Germline V gene sequence: CDR1 SGHRS, CDR2 YFSETQ. CDR3 DNA sequence: TGCGCCAGCAGCTTGATGACACACACAGATACGCAGTATTTT. Protein product: CASSLMTHTDTQYF.

V is TRBV4-2 and J is TRBJ2-7; 7 bases fit TRBD1. The germline V gene encodes CDR1 LGHNA and CDR2 YNFKEQ. The CDR3 contains 16 residues. Trimming at V came to 3 bases and at J to 3 bases, leaving 11 bases not matched to a gene. The CDR3 DNA reads as TGTGCCAGCAGCCATAAACAGGGGCCCGAAGGCTACGAGCAGTACTTC. It is translated as CASSHKQGPEGYEQYF.

V is TRBV12-3 or TRBV12-4 and J is TRBJ2-7; the match to TRBD1 covers 8 bases. The CDR3 consists of 15 residues. V lost 2 bases, J lost 7 bases, and 10 bases stayed unmatched. CDR3 protein: CASSLTGQASREQYF. CDR3 bases: TGTGCCAGCAGTTTAACGGGACAGGCGTCTCGAGAGCAGTACTTC.

In its sample, this clonotype was seen many times. The V call is TRBV20-1, the J call TRBJ2-7; perhaps TRBD1 as D (6 bases). Germline V gene data show CDR1 as DFQATT and CDR2 as SNEGSKA (reference sequence). The V gene lost 7 bases and the J gene lost 5 bases, with 18 bases spanning the gap. This CDR3 has 13 residues. The DNA for the CDR3 is TGCAGTGTCCCGGCGGGCAGGGGAGACGAGCAGTACTTC. Protein: CSVPAGRGDEQYF.

This clonotype was counted a few times. The J gene is TRBJ1-2, the V gene TRBV4-3; possibly TRBD1 for D (6 bases). The CDR3 is 15 residues long. Trimming pared 1 base from V and 0 bases from J, leaving 9 bases between. Germline CDR1 LGHNA, CDR2 YSLEER. CDR3 bases: TGCGCCAGCAGCCAAGGACAGGCAGCTAACTATGGCTACACCTTC. Translated, it gives CASSQGQAANYGYTF.

The V call is TRBV18, the J call TRBJ2-6, with 9 positions matching TRBD1. The CDR3 has 16 residues. Germline-derived CDR1 and CDR2 are KGHSH and LQKENI. V dropped 3 bases and J dropped 2; count of bases not matched to a gene: 2. In DNA form, the CDR3 reads TGTGCCAGCTCACCTGGGACAGGGACTGGGGCCAACGTCCTGACTTTC. Translating gives CASSPGTGTGANVLTF.

This clonotype was counted a few times. V and J are TRBV20-1 and TRBJ2-1, with 10 bases lining up with TRBD1. The CDR3 is 15 amino acids. The germline CDR1 and CDR2 sequences are DFQATT and SNEGSKA (reference sequence). Losses at the gene ends were 6 bases for V and 1 base for J; bases not matched to a gene: 6. The CDR3 nucleotides are TGCAGTGCGCTGACAGGGGGCTTTTCCTACAATGAGCAGTTCTTC. Encoded protein: CSALTGGFSYNEQFF.

This clonotype was seen ten or more times. The chain joins TRBV6-1 to TRBJ1-5, with a tentative D call TRBD1 (5 bases). V shed 7 bases and J shed 5 bases, with 18 bases lying between them. In germline, CDR1 is MNHNS, CDR2 SASEGT. The CDR3 runs 15 residues. The CDR3: CASIASGALYQPQHF. Here the CDR3 DNA reads TGTGCCAGCATCGCCTCCGGGGCTCTATATCAGCCCCAGCATTTT.

This clonotype was observed a few times. The chain couples TRBV29-1 to TRBJ2-1, with 7 bases aligning to TRBD1. This CDR3 contains 13 residues. Germline loops: CDR1 SQVTM, CDR2 ANQGSEA. V was clipped by 3 bases and J by 7 bases; unmatched bases: 6. In nucleotides, the CDR3 is TGCAGCGTTGATAGACAGGGTGCTAATGAGCAGTTCTTC. Amino acids: CSVDRQGANEQFF.

The V and J genes are TRBV20-1 and TRBJ2-7, with 13 positions matching TRBD2. V lost 5 bases, J lost 4 bases, and 5 bases stayed unmatched. The germline CDR1 and CDR2 sequences are DFQATT and SNEGSKA (reference sequence). The CDR3 contains 14 residues. The CDR3 sequence: CSARLAGGLYEQYF. As DNA, the CDR3 is TGCAGTGCTCGACTAGCGGGGGGATTGTACGAGCAGTACTTC.

This clonotype was seen more than once but under ten times. The chain couples TRBV12-3 or TRBV12-4 to TRBJ1-5; D is unresolved. This CDR3 has 15 amino acids. V was trimmed by 7 bases and J by 4 bases, leaving 17 bases between them. CDR3 DNA: TGTGCCAGCAATAAAGGACGGGTGGGGAATCAGCCCCAGCATTTT. Amino acid sequence: CASNKGRVGNQPQHF.

The rearrangement joins TRBV9 to TRBJ1-1, with D possibly TRBD1 on 6 matching bases. Between the trimmed V and J ends, which lost 0 bases and 1 base, there was a span of 10 bases. In germline, CDR1 is SGDLS, CDR2 YYNGEE. The CDR3 is made up of 15 amino acids. In DNA form, the CDR3 reads TGTGCCAGCAGCGTAGACGGAGGGGGGAACACTGAAGCTTTCTTT. Its translation: CASSVDGGGNTEAFF. The complete variable domain, with remaining parts taken from reference TRBV9 and TRBJ1-1, reads DSGVTQTPKHLITATGQRVTLRCSPRSGDLSVYWYQQSLDQGLQFLIQYYNGEERAKGNILERFSAQQFPDLHSELNLSSLELGDSALYFCASSVDGGGNTEAFFGQGTRLTVV.

Concerning this clonotype itself: This may be a read error: a much more frequent sequence differs by one nucleotide. The missing conserved phenylalanine or tryptophan at the end of this CDR3 makes a read error likely. V gene TRBV12-3 or TRBV12-4 combines with J gene TRBJ2-7, with D perhaps matching TRBD1 (5 bases). The ends were cut back, 7 bases at V and 6 bases at J, with 22 bases in the middle. The CDR3 runs 15 residues. This CDR3 reads CASTPGVGWGSEQYL. The CDR3 DNA follows: TGTGCCAGCACCCCGGGCGTAGGGTGGGGCTCCGAGCAGTACCTC.

This clonotype was seen a few times. This sequence joins TRBV20-1 and TRBJ2-5, with TRBD2 matching over 9 bases. The V gene's germline CDR1 is DFQATT and CDR2 SNEGSKA (reference sequence). The CDR3 spans 14 residues. The CDR3 DNA reads TGCAGCGTTCTAGCGGGGAGGGTCCAAGAGACCCAGTACTTC. Residues: CSVLAGRVQETQYF.

The chain uses TRBV3-1 and TRBJ2-5; D perhaps matches TRBD2 (6 bases). The CDR3 is 15 amino acids. V dropped 4 bases and J dropped 7 bases, with 19 bases sitting between them. Per germline, CDR1 LGHDT and CDR2 YNNKEL (reference sequence). The CDR3 DNA is TGTGCCAGCAGCCGGGGGACTCGGGACGGCGGGACCCAGTACTTC. As protein: CASSRGTRDGGTQYF.

The V call is TRBV9, the J call TRBJ2-1; TRBD2 agrees at 7 bases. CDR1 SGDLS and CDR2 YYNGEE come from the germline V gene. The ends lost 3 bases at V and 4 bases at J; junction bases unmatched: 7. The CDR3 has 15 residues. The CDR3 reads CASSEVGLPYNEQFF. DNA of the CDR3: TGTGCCAGCAGCGAGGTGGGACTACCGTACAATGAGCAGTTCTTC.

This clonotype was counted a few times. The J gene is TRBJ1-1, the V gene TRBV29-1, with 8 bases lining up with TRBD1. This CDR3 region has 14 residues. The germline CDR1 and CDR2 sequences are SQVTM and ANQGSEA. Germline trimming cut 6 bases from V and 2 bases from J; bases unmatched to any gene: 8. Here the CDR3 reads CSVKGQVLNTEAFF. The CDR3 nucleotides read TGCAGCGTGAAGGGACAGGTTCTTAACACTGAAGCTTTCTTT.

The V gene is TRBV11-1, the J gene TRBJ2-7; TRBD1 or TRBD2 may be the D gene (6 bases each). V lost 5 bases and J lost 3, with 17 bases in between. This CDR3 region has 15 residues. Germline values: CDR1 SGHAT, CDR2 FQDESV (reference sequence). CDR3 DNA: TGTGCCAGCAGCCCTCGCCCGGGGGCCAACTACGAGCAGTACTTC. It encodes CASSPRPGANYEQYF.

The V gene is TRBV4-3, the J gene TRBJ1-2; 7 positions agree with TRBD1. Germline loops: CDR1 LGHNA, CDR2 YSLEER. The trim removed 4 bases at V and 4 bases at J, leaving 6 bases unmatched. CDR3 length: 14 amino acids. The CDR3 DNA is TGCGCCAGCAGCCGACTGGACAGGAGCTATGGCTACACCTTC. This encodes CASSRLDRSYGYTF.

For the CDR3, the DNA is TGTGCCAGCAGCCCCTCGGCCCAAGGGGGGCAGTTCTTC. It translates to CASSPSAQGGQFF. The chain links TRBV9 to TRBJ2-1, with D maybe TRBD1 (6 bases). V shed 4 bases and J shed 12 bases, with 17 bases lying between them. In germline, CDR1 is SGDLS, CDR2 YYNGEE. This CDR3 comprises 13 residues.

The chain combines TRBV5-1 with TRBJ2-2, with TRBD2 matching over 14 bases. The CDR3 totals 18 residues. V was pared by 4 bases and J by 2 bases, with 7 bases of the junction left unmatched. Germline V gene lookup returns CDR1 SGHRS and CDR2 YFSETQ. The CDR3 loop is CASSLPGTSGSNTGELFF. CDR3 DNA: TGCGCCAGCAGCCTCCCCGGGACTAGCGGGAGTAACACCGGGGAGCTGTTTTTT. Full variable domain (rest looked up from reference TRBV5-1 and TRBJ2-2): KAGVTQTPRYLIKTRGQQVTLSCSPISGHRSVSWYQQTPGQGLQFLFEYFSETQRNKGNFPGRFSGRQFSNSRSEMNVSTLELGDSALYLCASSLPGTSGSNTGELFFGEGSRLTVL.

This CDR3 is CASSVGSIKKGYEAFF. DNA for the CDR3: TGTGCCAGCAGTGTTGGGTCAATAAAAAAGGGGTATGAAGCTTTCTTT. V is TRBV2 and J is TRBJ1-1; D may be TRBD1 (5 bases). Germline V gives CDR1 SNHLY, CDR2 FYNNEI. The CDR3 covers 16 residues. V dropped 4 bases and J dropped 7 bases, with 22 bases sitting between them.

J is TRBJ1-5 and V is TRBV12-3 or TRBV12-4; 9 nucleotides align to TRBD1. This CDR3 region has 16 residues. Trimming cost V 7 bases and J 4 bases; bases outside gene matches: 11. The CDR3 here is CASTVGDRVGNQPQHF. DNA of the CDR3: TGTGCCAGCACCGTGGGGGACAGGGTTGGAAATCAGCCCCAGCATTTT.

Only a few counts were recorded for this clonotype. This chain uses TRBV2 with TRBJ2-1; 9 nucleotides align to TRBD2. The V and J ends lost 6 bases and 5 bases, in that order; junction bases with no gene match: 2. Germline V gene sequence: CDR1 SNHLY, CDR2 FYNNEI. The CDR3 covers 13 residues. The CDR3 bases are TGTGCCAGCAGGGCGGGAGGGAACAATGAGCAGTTCTTC. This encodes CASRAGGNNEQFF.

The chain employs TRBV7-2 and TRBJ2-1; 11 positions agree with TRBD2. Unmatched junction bases numbered 5, after V lost 4 bases and J lost 15 bases. The CDR3 is made up of 12 amino acids. Per germline, CDR1 SGHTA and CDR2 FQGNSA. The CDR3 region has the DNA TGTGCCAGCAGCTCCCGACTAGCGGGACGGTTCTTC. It is translated as CASSSRLAGRFF.

This clonotype was seen a few times. The genes are TRBV5-5 and TRBJ2-3; 9 bases line up with TRBD2. CDR1 SGHKS and CDR2 YYEKEE come from the germline V gene (reference sequence). The CDR3 covers 17 residues. With 0 bases clipped from V and 1 base from J, the junction kept 6 bases outside the gene matches. CDR3 residues: CASSLASGNFGTDTQYF. As DNA, the CDR3 is TGTGCCAGCAGCTTGGCTAGCGGGAATTTCGGCACAGATACGCAGTATTTT.

The chain combines TRBV6-5 with TRBJ2-7; D is ambiguous. The CDR3 is 15 amino acids. CDR1 is MNHEY, CDR2 SVGAGI, per germline. V lost 2 bases to trimming and J lost 2 bases, with 13 bases between them. The CDR3 region has the DNA TGTGCCAGCAGTTACAGGACGGCCTCACCCTACGAGCAGTACTTC. Its protein product is CASSYRTASPYEQYF.